This T cell receptor (beta chain) was recovered during a study of CD8+CD57+ T cells in acquired aplastic anemia. As for the study in general: Sorted CD4+ and CD8+ cell DNA averaged around 3.3 ug.

Flow cytometry had shown expanded CD8+CD57+ cells in the patients chosen for sequencing. No therapy was given to patients before blood sampling. This CDR3 comprises 16 residues. Trimming removed 6 bases from V and 3 bases from J; junction bases left unmatched: 14. Germline CDR1 reads DFQATT; CDR2 reads SNEGSKA (reference sequence). This clonotype was seen only a few times. Profiles of TCR beta VDJ and CDR3 were generated from a genomic DNA template. TCRdb redid the calling of the reads with MiXCR, one entry per CDR3 protein. The sample comprises about half a million distinct CDR3 sequences, around 33% of which are singletons, and approximately 0.82% rests with the top ten.

Sequencing used sorted CD4+, CD8+, or CD8+CD57+ T cells (not recorded which) from PBMCs. V is TRBV20-1 and J is TRBJ2-3, with 8 positions matching TRBD2. This TCR came from a human donor with aplastic anemia. The CDR3 DNA is TGCAGTGCACCTTGGGGCGGGGGGCCCCTAACAGATACGCAGTATTTT. This gives the protein CSAPWGGGPLTDTQYF.